The 23 T cell receptor beta chains reported below all come from one sample, sequenced in a study of cytomegalovirus exposure and HLA in healthy donors. In the PCR, 60 Vbeta and 13 Jbeta primers were used. Repertoires were generated with immunoSEQ multiplex PCR, while TCRdb's copy carries only in-frame clones and drops some. The data show 100,000 to 150,000 clones, 55% to 75% seen once. Input material: PBMCs. All receptors come from a man aged 25-45 years in good health and CMV-seronegative.

Regarding this clone: The junction departs from the called germline gene at one end, perhaps through a read error. The chain recombines TRBV10-3 with TRBJ1-2; D call uncertain. CDR1 and CDR2 from the germline V gene are ENHRY and SYGVKD. This CDR3 contains 14 residues. The CDR3 region is CAISESLGYYGYTF. The CDR3 nucleotides are TGTGCCATCAGTGAGTCGTTAGGTTACTACGGCTACACCTTC.

V and J are TRBV25-1 and TRBJ1-1; D possibly corresponds to TRBD1 (5 bases). CDR3 length equals 15 residues. Germline-derived CDR1 and CDR2 are MGHDK and SYGVNS. V was shortened by 3 bases and J by 1 base, with 12 bases between the two germline ends. The CDR3 spells CASSDPRQGNTEAFF. The CDR3 DNA is TGTGCCAGCAGTGATCCCCGGCAGGGGAACACTGAAGCTTTCTTT. The full variable domain, rest sourced from reference TRBV25-1 and TRBJ1-1, is EADIYQTPRYLVIGTGKKITLECSQTMGHDKMYWYQQDPGMELHLIHYSYGVNSTEKGDLSSESTVSRIRTEHFPLTLESARPSHTSQYLCASSDPRQGNTEAFFGQGTRLTVV.

This clone was seen a few times. V gene TRBV5-1 combines with J gene TRBJ2-5, with D perhaps matching TRBD1 (6 bases). The V end lost 3 bases, the J end lost 5 bases, and 11 bases lay between the germline ends. The CDR3 totals 13 residues. Germline V gene lookup returns CDR1 SGHRS and CDR2 YFSETQ. The CDR3 bases are TGCGCCAGCAGCTATGGGCAGGGGGAGACCCAGTACTTC. This encodes CASSYGQGETQYF.

J is TRBJ1-4 and V is TRBV28, with unresolved D. Germline V gene data show CDR1 as MDHEN and CDR2 as SYDVKM. Trimming cost V 2 bases and J 3 bases, with 10 bases left between them. The CDR3 contains 15 residues. The DNA of the CDR3 is TGTGCCAGCAGTTTAACGGGGTGGGCTAATGAAAAACTGTTTTTT. It translates to CASSLTGWANEKLFF.

The chain carries TRBV27 and TRBJ1-5, with D tentatively TRBD1 (5 bases). CDR1 is MNHEY and CDR2 is SMNVEV in the germline V gene (reference sequence). Trimming shortened V by 3 bases and J by 7 bases, and 10 bases separated the two germline ends. CDR3 length: 13 amino acids. The chain's CDR3 is CASSFNWGQPQHF. The DNA of the CDR3 is TGTGCCAGCAGTTTTAATTGGGGCCAGCCCCAGCATTTT.

The J gene is TRBJ2-1, the V gene TRBV6-1; no definite D call. The ends were cut back, 6 bases at V and 7 bases at J, with 10 bases in the middle. Germline-derived CDR1 and CDR2 are MNHNS and SASEGT. The CDR3 totals 12 residues. CDR3 nucleotide sequence: TGTGCCAGCAGGGCCCCTAGGAATGAGCAGTTCTTC. This sequence encodes CASRAPRNEQFF.

This chain connects TRBV7-2 to TRBJ1-1, with D uncertain. Germline V gene data show CDR1 as SGHTA and CDR2 as FQGNSA. Between the trimmed V and J ends, which lost 4 bases and 1 base, there was a span of 10 bases. The CDR3 loop spans 14 amino acids. The CDR3 sequence: CASSSLPGNTEAFF. In nucleotides, the CDR3 is TGTGCCAGCAGCTCGCTTCCGGGGAACACTGAAGCTTTCTTT. Using reference TRBV7-2 and TRBJ1-1 for the parts outside the CDR3, the full variable domain is GAGVSQSPSNKVTEKGKDVELRCDPISGHTALYWYRQSLGQGLEFLIYFQGNSAPDKSGLPSDRFSAERTGGSVSTLTIQRTQQEDSAVYLCASSSLPGNTEAFFGQGTRLTVV.

This clone was detected only a few times. This sequence joins TRBV7-8 and TRBJ1-2; 7 bases line up with TRBD1. This CDR3 has 14 amino acids. The J segment lost 14 bases and the V segment lost 3 bases, leaving 15 bases of the junction unmatched. Germline assignment: CDR1 SGHVS and CDR2 FQNEAQ. CDR3 loop: CASSFSGDREGETF. CDR3 nucleotides: TGTGCCAGCAGCTTCAGCGGTGACAGGGAAGGGGAAACCTTC.

The chain combines TRBV7-2 with TRBJ2-7, with 8 bases fitting TRBD2. The germline CDR1 and CDR2 sequences are SGHTA and FQGNSA. The ends lost 4 bases at V and 2 bases at J; junction bases unmatched: 7. The CDR3 is made up of 15 amino acids. CDR3 DNA sequence: TGTGCCAGCAGCTCCCGGCAGCGGGGGACCTACGAGCAGTACTTC. This encodes CASSSRQRGTYEQYF.

This sequence joins TRBV28 and TRBJ1-5, with 8 positions matching TRBD1. J lost 2 bases, V lost 3 bases, and 15 bases had no gene match. The germline V gene has CDR1 MDHEN and CDR2 SYDVKM. The CDR3 length is 19 residues. CDR3 coding DNA: TGTGCCAGCAGTTTGCCCCATGGGGTCGCGACAGGGGGCAATCAGCCCCAGCATTTT. Translation gives CASSLPHGVATGGNQPQHF.

The genes are TRBV9 and TRBJ2-3, with TRBD2 matching 7 bases. After removal of 4 bases from V and 3 bases from J, the junction contained 11 bases not matched to a gene. Germline loops: CDR1 SGDLS, CDR2 YYNGEE. CDR3 length: 16 amino acids. The CDR3, as DNA: TGTGCCAGCAGCAATGAGCGACTAGCTAAGACAGATACGCAGTATTTT. This codes for CASSNERLAKTDTQYF.

A word on this clone: One end of the junction is discordant with germline, which a read error may explain. V gene TRBV7-9 combines with J gene TRBJ1-2, with D maybe TRBD1 (5 bases). The CDR3 is 16 amino acids. CDR1 SEHNR and CDR2 FQNEAQ come from the germline V gene (reference sequence). The DNA for the CDR3 is TGTTCCAGCAGCCTAGCAGGATCGCAGGGCTCTCGGGGCTACACCTTC. This encodes CSSSLAGSQGSRGYTF.

The V and J genes are TRBV5-1 and TRBJ1-3; the D gene is possibly TRBD1 (5 bases). V dropped 0 bases and J dropped 2 bases, with 6 bases sitting between them. The CDR3 runs 14 residues. Germline CDR1 is SGHRS and CDR2 is YFSETQ. The CDR3 loop reads CASSLAGTGNTIYF. The CDR3, as DNA: TGCGCCAGCAGCTTGGCAGGGACTGGAAACACCATATATTTT.

The chain uses TRBV5-4 and TRBJ2-3, with D possibly matching TRBD2 (5 bases). This CDR3 spans 13 amino acids. Germline V gives CDR1 SGHNT, CDR2 YYREEE (reference sequence). V dropped 2 bases and J dropped 5 bases, with 9 bases sitting between them. CDR3 residues: CASSLSRVDTQYF. The DNA of the CDR3 is TGTGCCAGCAGCTTATCGAGGGTAGATACGCAGTATTTT.

The rearrangement links TRBV28 to TRBJ1-2; no clear D gene. The germline V gene encodes CDR1 MDHEN and CDR2 SYDVKM. V was pared by 3 bases and J by 5 bases, with 7 bases between. The length of the CDR3 is 12 residues. In nucleotides, the CDR3 is TGTGCCAGCAGTTTGGGCCCTTATGGCTACACCTTC. Protein product: CASSLGPYGYTF.

The CDR3 region is CASSNGQGYEQFF. In DNA, the CDR3 is TGTGCCAGCAGCAACGGACAGGGTTATGAGCAGTTCTTC. The V and J genes are TRBV9 and TRBJ2-1; 8 bases agree with TRBD1. This CDR3 contains 13 residues. V lost 4 bases, J lost 8 bases, and 5 bases stayed unmatched. Germline assignment: CDR1 SGDLS and CDR2 YYNGEE. The full variable domain, completed using reference TRBV9 and TRBJ2-1, is DSGVTQTPKHLITATGQRVTLRCSPRSGDLSVYWYQQSLDQGLQFLIQYYNGEERAKGNILERFSAQQFPDLHSELNLSSLELGDSALYFCASSNGQGYEQFFGPGTRLTVL.

The chain carries TRBV5-5 and TRBJ1-1; 9 bases are a match to TRBD1. Germline-derived CDR1 and CDR2 are SGHKS and YYEKEE (reference sequence). This CDR3 contains 15 residues. J lost 4 bases, V lost 1 base, and 5 bases had no gene match. DNA for the CDR3: TGTGCCAGCAGCTTGTACGGGACAGGGAGCACTGAAGCTTTCTTT. It encodes CASSLYGTGSTEAFF.

The genes are TRBV6-5 and TRBJ1-1; D not resolved. Trimming took off 2 bases at V and 2 bases at J, with 9 bases between the two ends. The CDR3 runs 14 residues. Germline V gene sequence: CDR1 MNHEY, CDR2 SVGAGI. CDR3 DNA sequence: TGTGCCAGCAGTTACCAGATCCGAAACACTGAAGCTTTCTTT. Protein product: CASSYQIRNTEAFF.

V is TRBV2 and J is TRBJ2-3, with a tentative D call TRBD2 (5 bases). V was trimmed by 2 bases and J by 8 bases, leaving 20 bases between them. Germline V lookup: CDR1 SNHLY, CDR2 FYNNEI. The length of the CDR3 is 16 residues. This chain's CDR3 is CASSEPVGLKIGTQYF. The CDR3 DNA follows: TGTGCCAGCAGTGAACCGGTCGGACTGAAAATTGGTACGCAGTATTTT. Looking up the rest from reference TRBV2 and TRBJ2-3 gives the full variable domain: EPEVTQTPSHQVTQMGQEVILRCVPISNHLYFYWYRQILGQKVEFLVSFYNNEISEKSEIFDDQFSVERPDGSNFTLKIRSTKLEDSAMYFCASSEPVGLKIGTQYFGPGTRLTVL.

This clone has a handful of counts. In DNA form, the CDR3 reads TGCGCCAGCAGCCAAGAGTGGAGTCTATCTGGAAACACCATATATTTT. As protein: CASSQEWSLSGNTIYF. This sequence joins TRBV4-1 and TRBJ1-3, with D unresolved. CDR1 MGHRA and CDR2 YSYEKL come from the germline V gene. The CDR3 contains 16 residues. Trimming pared 0 bases from V and 1 base from J, leaving 10 bases between.

The chain couples TRBV7-6 to TRBJ1-6; 12 positions match TRBD1. CDR3 length equals 15 residues. Germline CDR1 is SGHVS and CDR2 is FNYEAQ. V gave up 5 bases and J gave up 7 bases; unmatched junction bases: 3. CDR3 nucleotide sequence: TGTGCCAGCAGCGCAGGGACAGGGGGCAATTCACCCCTCCACTTT. It specifies CASSAGTGGNSPLHF.

The chain combines TRBV11-3 with TRBJ1-1; 7 positions match TRBD1. There are 14 residues in the CDR3. Germline CDR1 SGHNT, CDR2 YENEEA. The V segment lost 5 bases and the J segment 6 bases; nucleotides outside the gene matches: 9. The CDR3 DNA is TGTGCCAGCAGCCGAGACAAGGGGGCCGCTGAAGCTTTCTTT. Residues: CASSRDKGAAEAFF.

The chain joins TRBV5-1 to TRBJ2-3, with 7 bases aligning to TRBD1. V dropped 0 bases and J dropped 4; count of bases not matched to a gene: 5. The CDR3 covers 15 residues. Germline V gives CDR1 SGHRS, CDR2 YFSETQ. The CDR3, as DNA: TGCGCCAGCAGCTTGGATGGCCAGGGGGCAGATACGCAGTATTTT. Its protein product is CASSLDGQGADTQYF.